The T cell receptor beta chain under discussion was sequenced for a study of OX40 agonist ivuxolimab in advanced cancers. Study as a whole: Ivuxolimab, an agonist antibody against OX40 (CD134), was given to patients. Study conclusions and caveats: Averaged across samples, CD8+ T cells carried more expanded clones than CD4+ did.

Baseline, cycle 4 day 1, and cycle 7 day 1 were the blood sampling points. Libraries were prepared by immunoSEQ multiplex PCR; TCRdb keeps only in-frame clonotypes and omits some of them. The data hold some 59,000 clones, with around 93% observed a single time. Comment on this clone: The antigen is not known.

This specimen was CD4+ or CD8+ T cells sorted from blood, taken in a trial of the OX40 agonist ivuxolimab. The sequence came from an adult with an advanced solid tumor such as melanoma, head and neck, liver or kidney cancer.

The CDR3 region has the DNA TGTGCCACGCAAGGGCAGGTTGGGTCCAATGAGCAGTTCTTC. The encoded protein is CATQGQVGSNEQFF. The V gene is TRBV2, the J gene TRBJ2-1, with unresolved D. The germline V and J ends were trimmed by 10 bases and 6 bases, with 19 bases remaining between them. The CDR3 consists of 14 residues. Germline CDR1 reads SNHLY; CDR2 reads FYNNEI.